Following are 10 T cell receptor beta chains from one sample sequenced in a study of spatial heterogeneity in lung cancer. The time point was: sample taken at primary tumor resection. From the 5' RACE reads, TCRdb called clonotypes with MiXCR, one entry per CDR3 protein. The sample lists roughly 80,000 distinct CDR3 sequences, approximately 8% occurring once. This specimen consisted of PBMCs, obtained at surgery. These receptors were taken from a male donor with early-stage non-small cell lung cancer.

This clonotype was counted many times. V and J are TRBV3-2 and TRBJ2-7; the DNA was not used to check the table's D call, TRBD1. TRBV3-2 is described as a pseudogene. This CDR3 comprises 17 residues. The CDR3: CASSLTYNREYGDEQYF. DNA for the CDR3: TGTGCCAGCAGCCTAACTTACAACAGGGAGTATGGTGACGAGCAGTACTTC.

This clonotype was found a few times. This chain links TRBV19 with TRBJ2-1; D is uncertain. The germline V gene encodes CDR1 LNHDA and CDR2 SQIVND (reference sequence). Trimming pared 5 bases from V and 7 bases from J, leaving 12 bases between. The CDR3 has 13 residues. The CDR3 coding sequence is TGTGCCAGTAGTGCCAACCTAGTAAATGAGCAGTTCTTC. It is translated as CASSANLVNEQFF.

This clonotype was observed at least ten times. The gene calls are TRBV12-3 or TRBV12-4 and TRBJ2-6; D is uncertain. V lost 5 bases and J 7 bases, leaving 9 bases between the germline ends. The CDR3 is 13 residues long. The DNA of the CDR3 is TGTGCCAGCAGTCCGTTCGTAGCCAACGTCCTGACTTTC. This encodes CASSPFVANVLTF.

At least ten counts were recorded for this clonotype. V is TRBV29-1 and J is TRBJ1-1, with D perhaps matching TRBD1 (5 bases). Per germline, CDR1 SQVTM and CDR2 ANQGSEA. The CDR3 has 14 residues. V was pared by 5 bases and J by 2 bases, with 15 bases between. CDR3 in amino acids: CSVRAGTANTEAFF. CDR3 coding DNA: TGCAGCGTTCGAGCCGGGACGGCAAACACTGAAGCTTTCTTT.

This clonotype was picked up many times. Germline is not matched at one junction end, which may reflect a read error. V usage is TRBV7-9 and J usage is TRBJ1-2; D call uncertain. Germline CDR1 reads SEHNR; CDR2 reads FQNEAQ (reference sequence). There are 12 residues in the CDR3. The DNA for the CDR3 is TGTACCAGCAGCTTAGACGGCTATGGCTACACCTTC. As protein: CTSSLDGYGYTF.

The CDR3 here is CASSEGTGRPYEQYF. The CDR3 DNA sequence: TGTGCCAGCAGTGAAGGGACAGGTAGACCCTACGAGCAGTACTTC. The rearrangement uses TRBV6-1 and TRBJ2-7; 7 bases map to TRBD1. The germline CDR1 and CDR2 sequences are MNHNS and SASEGT. Germline trimming cut 1 base from V and 2 bases from J; bases unmatched to any gene: 5. The CDR3 length is 15 residues.

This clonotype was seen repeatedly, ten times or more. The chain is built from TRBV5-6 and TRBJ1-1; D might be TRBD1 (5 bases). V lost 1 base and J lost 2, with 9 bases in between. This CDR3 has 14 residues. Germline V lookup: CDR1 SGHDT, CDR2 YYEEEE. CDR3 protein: CASSLRGANTEAFF. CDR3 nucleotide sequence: TGTGCCAGCAGCTTGCGAGGGGCAAACACTGAAGCTTTCTTT.

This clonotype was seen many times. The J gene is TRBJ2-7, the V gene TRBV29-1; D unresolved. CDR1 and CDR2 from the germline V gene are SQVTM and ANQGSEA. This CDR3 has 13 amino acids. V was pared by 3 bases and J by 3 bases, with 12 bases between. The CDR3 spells CSVEPIGLYEQYF. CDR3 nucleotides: TGCAGCGTTGAGCCCATAGGGCTCTACGAGCAGTACTTC.

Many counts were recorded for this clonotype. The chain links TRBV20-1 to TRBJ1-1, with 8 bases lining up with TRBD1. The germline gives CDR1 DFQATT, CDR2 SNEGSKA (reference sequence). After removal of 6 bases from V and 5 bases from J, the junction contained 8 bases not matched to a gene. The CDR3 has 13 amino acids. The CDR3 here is CSAYDRGRTEAFF. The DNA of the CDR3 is TGCAGTGCCTACGACAGGGGAAGAACTGAAGCTTTCTTT.

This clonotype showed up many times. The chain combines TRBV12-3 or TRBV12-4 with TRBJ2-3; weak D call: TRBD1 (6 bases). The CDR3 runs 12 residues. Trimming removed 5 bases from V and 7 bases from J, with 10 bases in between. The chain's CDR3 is CASSPGQNTQYF. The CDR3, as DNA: TGTGCCAGCAGTCCGGGACAAAATACGCAGTATTTT.